A single sample gave rise to the 9 T cell receptor beta chains below, sequenced in a study of blood T cells in healthy people across ages. A second PCR, run for roughly 7 to 11 cycles, used a sample-barcoded 5' primer plus a J-beta primer mix. MiXCR was run by TCRdb on the 5' RACE reads, yielding one entry per CDR3 protein. The data hold approximately 1.5 million distinct CDR3 sequences, with 42% observed a single time. Sequenced sample: blood. The source of these receptors is a woman aged 18-35 years in good health.

V usage is TRBV9 and J usage is TRBJ2-1, with 9 bases identical to TRBD2. The junction had 4 bases not matched to a gene; V was cut back by 1 base and J by 2 bases. The CDR3 covers 16 residues. Germline assignment: CDR1 SGDLS and CDR2 YYNGEE. CDR3 protein: CASSVMASGTYNEQFF. The CDR3 DNA reads as TGTGCCAGCAGCGTAATGGCTAGCGGGACCTACAATGAGCAGTTCTTC.

On this clonotype: A much larger clone lies a single base off, so this may be a read error. This chain links TRBV12-3 or TRBV12-4 with TRBJ2-5; possible D gene TRBD2, 5 bases. Trimming took 7 bases from V and 11 from J, leaving 29 bases between them. This CDR3 is 16 amino acids long. The CDR3 sequence: CASTARLHSSYNEQYF. The CDR3 region has the DNA TGTGCCAGCACCGCCAGACTACATAGCTCCTACAATGAGCAGTACTTC.

In this sample, this clonotype turned up a few times. The rearrangement links TRBV7-9 to TRBJ1-3, with D tentatively TRBD1 (6 bases). The CDR3 length is 16 residues. Between the trimmed V and J ends, which lost 5 bases and 0 bases, there was a span of 14 bases. Germline assignment: CDR1 SEHNR and CDR2 FQNEAQ (reference sequence). The CDR3 DNA is TGTGCCAGCAGCGCATTCAGGGGTAGCTCTGGAAACACCATATATTTT. Protein product: CASSAFRGSSGNTIYF.

Concerning this clonotype: The germline gene is not matched at one end of the junction; a read error may be the cause. This chain connects TRBV6-4 to TRBJ2-3; D is perhaps TRBD2 (6 bases). The germline CDR1 and CDR2 sequences are MRHNA and SNTAGT. The CDR3 runs 16 residues. The CDR3 DNA is TGTGCCAGCAGTCCAACCTCGGGGGAAGCCACAGGTACGCAGTATTTT. Its translation is CASSPTSGEATGTQYF.

This clonotype was picked up a small number of times. The V gene is TRBV6-5, the J gene TRBJ1-1; D gene unclear. Deletions cut 0 bases from V and 1 base from J, with 12 bases between. CDR1 is MNHEY and CDR2 is SVGAGI in the germline V gene. The CDR3 totals 16 residues. CDR3 sequence reads: CASSYSTFRTNTEAFF. The CDR3 region has the DNA TGTGCCAGCAGTTACTCGACTTTTAGGACGAACACTGAAGCTTTCTTT.

The V call is TRBV4-2, the J call TRBJ2-1, with a possible D match to TRBD2 (6 bases). Germline assignment: CDR1 LGHNA and CDR2 YNFKEQ. The CDR3 sequence is 17 residues long. Trimming left V 1 base short and J 13 bases short, with 26 bases between. The CDR3, as DNA: TGTGCCAGCAGCCAAGGGGGATTTCGGCAGGGAGGAAACATTCAGTTCTTC. Encoded protein: CASSQGGFRQGGNIQFF.

The genes are TRBV27 and TRBJ2-1; D possibly uses TRBD1 or TRBD2 (5 bases each). CDR1 MNHEY and CDR2 SMNVEV come from the germline V gene (reference sequence). The CDR3 consists of 15 residues. The V end lost 5 bases, the J end lost 4 bases, and 15 bases lay between the germline ends. CDR3 sequence: CASSLPQGPYNEQFF. The CDR3 DNA is TGTGCCAGCAGTCTACCCCAGGGACCATACAATGAGCAGTTCTTC.

This clonotype was recorded a few times. This chain joins TRBV5-4 and TRBJ2-5, with D possibly matching TRBD2 (6 bases). The V and J ends lost 6 bases and 0 bases respectively, with 12 bases between them. The germline gives CDR1 SGHNT, CDR2 YYREEE (reference sequence). This CDR3 is 14 amino acids long. CDR3 sequence (DNA): TGTGCCAGCAACAACCGGGACTACCAAGAGACCCAGTACTTC. This sequence encodes CASNNRDYQETQYF.

The chain has TRBV3-1 and TRBJ2-7; D is ambiguous. V shed 0 bases and J shed 4 bases, with 16 bases lying between them. The CDR3 loop spans 16 amino acids. Germline CDR1 is LGHDT and CDR2 is YNNKEL (reference sequence). Here the CDR3 DNA reads TGTGCCAGCAGCCAAGATTCACTCCCCTCCAATTACGAGCAGTACTTC. Amino acid sequence: CASSQDSLPSNYEQYF.